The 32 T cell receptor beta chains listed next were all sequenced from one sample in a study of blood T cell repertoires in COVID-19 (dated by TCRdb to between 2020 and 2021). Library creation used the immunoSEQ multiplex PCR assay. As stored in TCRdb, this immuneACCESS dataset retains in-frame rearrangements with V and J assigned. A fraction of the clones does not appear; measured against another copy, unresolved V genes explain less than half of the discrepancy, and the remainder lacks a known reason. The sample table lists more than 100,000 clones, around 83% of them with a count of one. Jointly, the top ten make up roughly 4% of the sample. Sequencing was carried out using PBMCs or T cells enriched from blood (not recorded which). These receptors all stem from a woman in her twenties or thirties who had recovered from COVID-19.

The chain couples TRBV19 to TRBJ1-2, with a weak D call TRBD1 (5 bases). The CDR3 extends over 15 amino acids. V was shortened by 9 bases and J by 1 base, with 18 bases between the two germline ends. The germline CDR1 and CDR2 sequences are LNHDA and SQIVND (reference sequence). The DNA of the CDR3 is TGTGCCAGCCTATCCCGGGACTTATTTAACTATGGCTACACCTTC. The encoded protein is CASLSRDLFNYGYTF. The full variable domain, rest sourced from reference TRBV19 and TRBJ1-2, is DGGITQSPKYLFRKEGQNVTLSCEQNLNHDAMYWYRQDPGQGLRLIYYSQIVNDFQKGDIAEGYSVSREKKESFPLTVTSAQKNPTAFYLCASLSRDLFNYGYTFGSGTRLTVV.

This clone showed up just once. The CDR3 region has the DNA TGCGCCAGCAGTCAATCGGGGAGTGATAACACTGAAGCTTTCTTT. Its protein is CASSQSGSDNTEAFF. The rearrangement joins TRBV23-1 to TRBJ1-1; no clear D gene. TRBV23-1 is identified as an open reading frame with a role that is uncertain. This CDR3 region has 15 residues. V lost 0 bases and J lost 2, with 10 bases in between.

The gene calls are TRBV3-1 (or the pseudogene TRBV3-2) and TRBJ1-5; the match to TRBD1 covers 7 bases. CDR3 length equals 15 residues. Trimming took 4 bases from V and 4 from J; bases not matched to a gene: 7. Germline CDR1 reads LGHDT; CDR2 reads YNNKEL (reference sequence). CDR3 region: CASSLRGTENQPQHF. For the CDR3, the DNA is TGTGCCAGCAGCCTCCGCGGGACAGAGAATCAGCCCCAGCATTTT.

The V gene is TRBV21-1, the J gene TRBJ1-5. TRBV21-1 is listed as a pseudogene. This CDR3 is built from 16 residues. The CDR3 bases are TGTGCCAGCAGCAAATATGGAGGTTACACCTATCAGCCCCAGCATTTT. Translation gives CASSKYGGYTYQPQHF.

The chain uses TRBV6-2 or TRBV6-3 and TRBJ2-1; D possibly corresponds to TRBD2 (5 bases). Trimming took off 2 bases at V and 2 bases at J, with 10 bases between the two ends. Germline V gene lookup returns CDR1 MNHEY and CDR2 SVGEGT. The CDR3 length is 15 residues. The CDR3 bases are TGTGCCAGCAGTTACCCTTCCGGGACCTACAATGAGCAGTTCTTC. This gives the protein CASSYPSGTYNEQFF.

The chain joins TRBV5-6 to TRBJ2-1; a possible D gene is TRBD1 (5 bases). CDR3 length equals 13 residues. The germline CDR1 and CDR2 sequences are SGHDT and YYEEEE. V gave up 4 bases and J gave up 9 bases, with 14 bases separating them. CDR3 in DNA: TGTGCCAGCAGCCCAACAGGTTTAGTTGAGCAGTTCTTC. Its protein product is CASSPTGLVEQFF.

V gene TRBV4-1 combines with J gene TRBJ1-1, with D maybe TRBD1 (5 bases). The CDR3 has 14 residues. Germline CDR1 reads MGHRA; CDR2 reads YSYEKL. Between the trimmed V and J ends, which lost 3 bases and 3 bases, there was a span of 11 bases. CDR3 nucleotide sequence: TGCGCCAGCAGCCATTTAGGCAGGGACACTGAAGCTTTCTTT. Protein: CASSHLGRDTEAFF.

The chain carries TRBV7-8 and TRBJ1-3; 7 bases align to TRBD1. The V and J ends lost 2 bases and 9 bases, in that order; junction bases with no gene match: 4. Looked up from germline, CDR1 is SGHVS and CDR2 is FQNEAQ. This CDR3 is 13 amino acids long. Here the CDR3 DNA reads TGTGCCAGCAGCTTACTCAGGGGGGCCACCATATATTTT. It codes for CASSLLRGATIYF.

The CDR3 region is CASSLSSGRLMEQFF. The CDR3 nucleotides are TGTGCCAGCAGTCTATCTAGCGGGAGGCTAATGGAGCAGTTCTTC. The V call is TRBV7-9, the J call TRBJ2-1, with 11 bases that match TRBD2. The CDR3 spans 15 residues. The germline gives CDR1 SEHNR, CDR2 FQNEAQ (reference sequence). With 6 bases clipped from V and 10 bases from J, the junction kept 11 bases outside the gene matches.

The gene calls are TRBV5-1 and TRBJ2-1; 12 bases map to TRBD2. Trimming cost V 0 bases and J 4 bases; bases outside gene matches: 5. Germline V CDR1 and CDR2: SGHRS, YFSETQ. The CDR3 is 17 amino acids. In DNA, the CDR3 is TGCGCCAGCAGCTTGGGGGGACTAGCGGGCCAATACAATGAGCAGTTCTTC. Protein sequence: CASSLGGLAGQYNEQFF.

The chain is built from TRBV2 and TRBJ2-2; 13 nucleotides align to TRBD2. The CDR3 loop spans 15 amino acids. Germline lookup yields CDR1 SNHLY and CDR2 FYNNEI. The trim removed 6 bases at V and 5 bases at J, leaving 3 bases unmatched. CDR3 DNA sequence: TGTGCCAGCAGGGGACTAGCGGGATCTACCGGGGAGCTGTTTTTT. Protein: CASRGLAGSTGELFF.

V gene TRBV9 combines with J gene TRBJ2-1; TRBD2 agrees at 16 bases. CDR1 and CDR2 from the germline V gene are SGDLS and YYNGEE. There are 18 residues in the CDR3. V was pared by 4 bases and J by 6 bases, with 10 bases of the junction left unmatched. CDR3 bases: TGTGCCAGCAGCTTCGGGACTAGCGGGAGGGCCGTATCCAATGAGCAGTTCTTC. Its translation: CASSFGTSGRAVSNEQFF.

Here the CDR3 DNA reads TGTGCCAGCCAGAGGACAGGGTATGATCAGCCCCAGCATTTT. It translates to CASQRTGYDQPQHF. The chain carries TRBV28 and TRBJ1-5; 8 bases agree with TRBD1. The CDR3 consists of 14 residues. Trimming at V came to 8 bases and at J to 5 bases, leaving 8 bases not matched to a gene. The germline V gene encodes CDR1 MDHEN and CDR2 SYDVKM.

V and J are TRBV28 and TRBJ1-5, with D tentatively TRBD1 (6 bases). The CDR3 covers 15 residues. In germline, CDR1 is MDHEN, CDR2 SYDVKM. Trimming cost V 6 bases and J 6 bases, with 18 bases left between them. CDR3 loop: CASSLYPQGSQPQHF. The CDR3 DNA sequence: TGTGCCAGCAGCCTCTACCCACAGGGTTCTCAGCCCCAGCATTTT.

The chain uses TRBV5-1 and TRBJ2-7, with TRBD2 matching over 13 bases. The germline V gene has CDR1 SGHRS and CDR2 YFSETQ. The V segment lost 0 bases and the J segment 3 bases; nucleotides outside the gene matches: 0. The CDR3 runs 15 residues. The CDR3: CASSLGTSGSYEQYF. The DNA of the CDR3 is TGCGCCAGCAGCTTGGGGACTAGCGGGAGCTACGAGCAGTACTTC.

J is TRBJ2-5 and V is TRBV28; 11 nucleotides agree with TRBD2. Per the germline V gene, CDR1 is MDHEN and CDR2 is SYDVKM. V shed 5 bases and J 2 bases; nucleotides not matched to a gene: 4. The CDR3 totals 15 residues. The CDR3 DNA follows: TGTGCCAGCAGTCTAGCGGGAGGTCTACAAGAGACCCAGTACTTC. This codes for CASSLAGGLQETQYF.

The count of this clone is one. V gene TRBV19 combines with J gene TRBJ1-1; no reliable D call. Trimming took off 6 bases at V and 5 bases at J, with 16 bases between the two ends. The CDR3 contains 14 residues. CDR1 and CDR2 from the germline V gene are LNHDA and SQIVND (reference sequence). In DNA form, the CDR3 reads TGTGCCAGTAGATGGATAGGGAGTGGAACTGAAGCTTTCTTT. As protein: CASRWIGSGTEAFF.

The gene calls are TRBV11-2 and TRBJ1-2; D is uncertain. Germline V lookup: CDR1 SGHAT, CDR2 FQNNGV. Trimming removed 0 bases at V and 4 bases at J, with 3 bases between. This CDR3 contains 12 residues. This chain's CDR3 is CASSLDIYGYTF. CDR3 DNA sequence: TGTGCCAGCAGCTTAGACATCTATGGCTACACCTTC. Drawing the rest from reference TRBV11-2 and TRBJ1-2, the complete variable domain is EAGVAQSPRYKIIEKRQSVAFWCNPISGHATLYWYQQILGQGPKLLIQFQNNGVVDDSQLPKDRFSAERLKGVDSTLKIQPAKLEDSAVYLCASSLDIYGYTFGSGTRLTVV.

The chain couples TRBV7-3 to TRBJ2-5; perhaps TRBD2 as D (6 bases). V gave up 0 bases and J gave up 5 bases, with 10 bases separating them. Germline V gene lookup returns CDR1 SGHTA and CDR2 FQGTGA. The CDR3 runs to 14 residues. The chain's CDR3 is CASSLTAGRETQYF. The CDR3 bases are TGTGCCAGCAGCTTAACGGCGGGGCGGGAGACCCAGTACTTC.

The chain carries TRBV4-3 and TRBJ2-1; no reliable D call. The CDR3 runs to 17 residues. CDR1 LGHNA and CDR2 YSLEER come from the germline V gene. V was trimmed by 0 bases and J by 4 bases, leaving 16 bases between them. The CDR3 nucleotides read TGCGCCAGCAGCCAAGATCCACTCCCGTATGGTTACAATGAGCAGTTCTTC. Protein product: CASSQDPLPYGYNEQFF.

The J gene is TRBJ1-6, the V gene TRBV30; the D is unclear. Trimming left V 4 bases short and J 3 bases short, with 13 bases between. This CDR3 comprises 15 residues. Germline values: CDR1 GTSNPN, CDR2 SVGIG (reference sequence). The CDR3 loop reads CAWIRPGLYNSPLHF. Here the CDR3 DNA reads TGTGCCTGGATCCGACCGGGTCTCTATAATTCACCCCTCCACTTT. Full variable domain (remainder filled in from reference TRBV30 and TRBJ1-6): SQTIHQWPATLVQPVGSPLSLECTVEGTSNPNLYWYRQAAGRGLQLLFYSVGIGQISSEVPQNLSASRPQDRQFILSSKKLLLSDSGFYLCAWIRPGLYNSPLHFGNGTRLTVT.

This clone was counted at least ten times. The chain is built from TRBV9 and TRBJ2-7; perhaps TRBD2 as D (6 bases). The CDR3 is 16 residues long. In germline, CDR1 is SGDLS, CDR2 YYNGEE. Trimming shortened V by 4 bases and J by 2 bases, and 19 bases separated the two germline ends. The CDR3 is CASSPTWTTKAYEQYF. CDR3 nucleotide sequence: TGTGCCAGCAGCCCGACCTGGACTACAAAGGCCTACGAGCAGTACTTC. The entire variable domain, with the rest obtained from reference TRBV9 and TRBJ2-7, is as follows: DSGVTQTPKHLITATGQRVTLRCSPRSGDLSVYWYQQSLDQGLQFLIQYYNGEERAKGNILERFSAQQFPDLHSELNLSSLELGDSALYFCASSPTWTTKAYEQYFGPGTRLTVT.

The CDR3, as DNA: TGTGCCAGCAGTTGGACTAGCGGGAGCAAGGCAGATACGCAGTATTTT. This sequence encodes CASSWTSGSKADTQYF. The chain couples TRBV28 to TRBJ2-3; 13 bases are shared with TRBD2. The V segment lost 4 bases and the J segment 4 bases; nucleotides outside the gene matches: 5. The CDR3 extends over 16 amino acids. CDR1 and CDR2 (germline): MDHEN, SYDVKM.

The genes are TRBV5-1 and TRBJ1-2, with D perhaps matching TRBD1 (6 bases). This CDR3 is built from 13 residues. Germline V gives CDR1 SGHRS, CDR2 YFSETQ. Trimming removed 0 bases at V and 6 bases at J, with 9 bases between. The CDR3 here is CASSLGPGDGYTF. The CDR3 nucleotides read TGCGCCAGCAGCTTGGGACCAGGGGATGGCTACACCTTC. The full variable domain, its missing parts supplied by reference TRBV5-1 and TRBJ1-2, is KAGVTQTPRYLIKTRGQQVTLSCSPISGHRSVSWYQQTPGQGLQFLFEYFSETQRNKGNFPGRFSGRQFSNSRSEMNVSTLELGDSALYLCASSLGPGDGYTFGSGTRLTVV.

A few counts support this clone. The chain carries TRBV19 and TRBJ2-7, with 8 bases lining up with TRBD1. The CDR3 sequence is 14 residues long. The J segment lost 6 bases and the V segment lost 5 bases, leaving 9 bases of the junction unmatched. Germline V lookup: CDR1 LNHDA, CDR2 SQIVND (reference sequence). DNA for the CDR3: TGTGCCAGTAGTGGGTCCAGGGGGCCCCTCGAGCAGTACTTC. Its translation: CASSGSRGPLEQYF.

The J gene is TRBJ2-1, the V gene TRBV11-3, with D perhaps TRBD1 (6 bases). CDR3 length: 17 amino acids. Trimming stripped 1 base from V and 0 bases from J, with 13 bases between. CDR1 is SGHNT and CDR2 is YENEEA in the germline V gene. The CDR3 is CASSLGSGVSSYNEQFF. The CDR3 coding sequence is TGTGCCAGCAGCTTAGGATCAGGGGTCAGCTCCTACAATGAGCAGTTCTTC.

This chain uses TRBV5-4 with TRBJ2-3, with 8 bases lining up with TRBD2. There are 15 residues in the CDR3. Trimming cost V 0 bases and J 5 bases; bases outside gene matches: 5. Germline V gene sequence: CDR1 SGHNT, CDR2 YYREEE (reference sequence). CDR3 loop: CASSLGAGDVDTQYF. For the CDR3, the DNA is TGTGCCAGCAGCTTGGGAGCGGGAGACGTAGATACGCAGTATTTT. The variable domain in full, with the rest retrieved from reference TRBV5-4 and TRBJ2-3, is ETGVTQSPTHLIKTRGQQVTLRCSSQSGHNTVSWYQQALGQGPQFIFQYYREEENGRGNFPPRFSGLQFPNYSSELNVNALELDDSALYLCASSLGAGDVDTQYFGPGTRLTVL.

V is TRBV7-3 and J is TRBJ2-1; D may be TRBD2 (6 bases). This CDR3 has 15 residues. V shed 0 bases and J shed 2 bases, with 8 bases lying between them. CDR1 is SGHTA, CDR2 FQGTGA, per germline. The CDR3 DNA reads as TGTGCCAGCAGCTTAACCGGGAGCCCCTACAATGAGCAGTTCTTC. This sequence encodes CASSLTGSPYNEQFF.

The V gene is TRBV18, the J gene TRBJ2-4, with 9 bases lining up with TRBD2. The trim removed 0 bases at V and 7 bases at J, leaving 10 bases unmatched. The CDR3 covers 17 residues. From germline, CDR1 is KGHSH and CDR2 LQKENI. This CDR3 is CASSPPSGGRRGNIQYF. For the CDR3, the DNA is TGTGCCAGCTCACCACCAAGCGGGGGGAGGCGCGGGAACATTCAGTACTTC.

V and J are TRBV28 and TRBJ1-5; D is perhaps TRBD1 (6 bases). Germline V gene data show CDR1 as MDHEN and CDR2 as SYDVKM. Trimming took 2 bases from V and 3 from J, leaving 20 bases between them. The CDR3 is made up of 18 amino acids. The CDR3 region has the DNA TGTGCCAGCAGTTTACTCCGTCCCGCGACAGGTCTCAATCAGCCCCAGCATTTT. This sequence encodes CASSLLRPATGLNQPQHF. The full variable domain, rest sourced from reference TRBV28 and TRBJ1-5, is DVKVTQSSRYLVKRTGEKVFLECVQDMDHENMFWYRQDPGLGLRLIYFSYDVKMKEKGDIPEGYSVSREKKERFSLILESASTNQTSMYLCASSLLRPATGLNQPQHFGDGTRLSIL.

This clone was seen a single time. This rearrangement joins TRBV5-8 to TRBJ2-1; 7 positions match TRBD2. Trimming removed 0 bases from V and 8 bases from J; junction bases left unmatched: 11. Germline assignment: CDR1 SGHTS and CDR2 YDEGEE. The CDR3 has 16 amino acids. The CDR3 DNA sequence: TGTGCCAGCAGCTTGGGTTGGGCGGGAGCCCATCATGAGCAGTTCTTC. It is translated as CASSLGWAGAHHEQFF.

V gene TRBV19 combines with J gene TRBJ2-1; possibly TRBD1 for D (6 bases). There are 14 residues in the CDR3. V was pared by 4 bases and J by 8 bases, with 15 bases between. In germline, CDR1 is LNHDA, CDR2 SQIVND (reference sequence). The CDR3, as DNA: TGTGCCAGTAGTAGGACCCTCAGGGGCGATGAGCAGTTCTTC. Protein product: CASSRTLRGDEQFF.